This T cell receptor (beta chain) was identified in a study of PD-L1 blockade in urothelial cancer. At the level of the study: Men with urothelial cancer arising in the bladder made up about nine tenths of the roughly 29 patients. At 6 weeks and at 3 weeks (second dose) after treatment start, blood was analyzed. Study-wide findings and caveats: A below-median TCR clonality in blood before treatment predicted better survival.

Details on this clone: The antigen remains unidentified.

CDR3 size: 15 residues. The germline CDR1 and CDR2 sequences are MDHEN and SYDVKM. With 5 bases clipped from V and 7 bases from J, the junction kept 8 bases outside the gene matches. Clones were read by immunoSEQ multiplex PCR, and TCRdb kept only the in-frame ones, dropping some. The table includes 80,000 to 90,000 clones, 85% to 90% detected once. Sample time point: pretreatment peripheral blood. The V call is TRBV28, the J call TRBJ2-7; 13 bases align to TRBD2. Material: PBMCs, obtained around atezolizumab (anti-PD-L1) treatment. This clonotype was sampled from a man in his sixties with urothelial cancer. The CDR3 reads CASSDGTSGNREQYF. In nucleotides, the CDR3 is TGTGCCAGCAGTGACGGGACTAGCGGGAATCGGGAGCAGTACTTC.